This is a list of T cell receptor beta chains from one sample in a study of blood T cells in healthy people across ages. TCRdb called the 5' RACE reads again in MiXCR, with one record for every CDR3 protein. This table holds 1.5 million to 2 million distinct CDR3 sequences, approximately 40% found once. Material: blood. Receptors were obtained from a human donor in good health. Both conserved end residues are part of each CDR3. D genes are given only for firm matches. Expanded clones are given a class, and other clones once, few, many or no size at all.

j_call v_call clone_size d_call cdr3_length cdr3_aa cdr3_nt
TRBJ2-2 TRBV3-1 . . 16 CASSQGLLTDTGELFF TGTGCCAGCAGCCAAGGGCTATTGACAGACACCGGGGAGCTGTTTTTT
TRBJ1-5 TRBV6-2/TRBV6-3 . TRBD1 16 CASSYGGQANNQPQHF TGTGCCAGCAGTTACGGGGGACAGGCGAACAATCAGCCCCAGCATTTT
TRBJ1-1 TRBV29-1 . . 12 CSAQPLYTEAFF TGCAGCGCCCAGCCGTTGTACACTGAAGCTTTCTTT
TRBJ2-7 TRBV12-3/TRBV12-4 few TRBD2 13 CASSLRLANEQYF TGTGCCAGCAGTCTCAGACTAGCGAACGAGCAGTACTTC
TRBJ2-6 TRBV4-2 few TRBD1 20 CASSLYGVGTGSSGANVLTF TGTGCCAGCAGCCTCTATGGCGTCGGGACAGGCTCCTCTGGGGCCAACGTCCTGACTTTC
TRBJ1-2 TRBV7-2 . . 15 CASSSRSRGAYGYTF TGTGCCAGCAGCTCTCGGAGTAGGGGTGCCTATGGCTACACCTTC
TRBJ2-6 TRBV24-1 few . 16 CATSENRPSGANVLTF TGTGCCACCAGTGAGAACAGACCCTCTGGGGCCAACGTCCTGACTTTC
TRBJ2-3 TRBV27 once . 14 CASKTAAGTFTQYF TGTGCCAGCAAAACCGCGGCCGGGACTTTTACGCAGTATTTT
TRBJ1-5 TRBV4-1 . TRBD1 16 CASSQAETGGQETQHF TGCGCCAGCAGCCAAGCGGAGACAGGGGGCCAAGAGACCCAGCATTTT
TRBJ2-1 TRBV6-1 . . 16 CASSEVGTGGHNEQFF TGTGCCAGCAGTGAAGTGGGGACTGGGGGACACAATGAGCAGTTCTTC
TRBJ1-4 TRBV2 few . 14 CASSGSRSNEKLFF TGTGCCAGCAGTGGTAGCAGAAGTAATGAAAAACTGTTTTTT
TRBJ1-1 TRBV20-1 . . 16 CSARTGTPGRNTEAFF TGCAGTGCTAGAACCGGGACACCCGGGAGGAACACTGAAGCTTTCTTT
TRBJ1-3 TRBV4-2 few . 16 CASSQDWGDGGNTIYF TGTGCCAGCAGCCAAGATTGGGGCGACGGAGGAAACACCATATATTTT
TRBJ1-1 TRBV12-3/TRBV12-4 . . 15 CASRIQGIMNTEAFF TGTGCCAGCAGGATTCAGGGGATCATGAACACTGAAGCTTTCTTT
TRBJ2-7 TRBV7-2 . TRBD2 15 CASSPTSGKTYEQYF TGTGCCAGCAGCCCGACTAGCGGGAAAACCTACGAGCAGTACTTC
TRBJ2-3 TRBV7-9 . . 16 CASSLGEAESTDTQYF TGTGCCAGCAGCTTGGGAGAGGCAGAAAGCACAGATACGCAGTATTTT
TRBJ2-3 TRBV5-1 few . 14 CASSFGGVWDTQYF TGCGCCAGCAGCTTTGGAGGGGTCTGGGATACGCAGTATTTT
TRBJ1-5 TRBV2 . . 14 CASSEGWRNQPRHF TGTGCCAGCAGTGAAGGATGGCGGAATCAGCCCCGGCATTTT
TRBJ1-2 TRBV12-3/TRBV12-4 . . 13 CASNAGANYGYTF TGTGCCAGCAACGCTGGAGCTAACTATGGCTACACCTTC
TRBJ1-2 TRBV27 . . 13 CASSAIPPNGYTF TGTGCCAGCAGTGCTATCCCCCCGAATGGTTACACCTTC
TRBJ1-3 TRBV6-6 . . 12 CASCYSGNTIYF TGTGCCAGCTGCTACTCTGGAAACACCATATATTTT
TRBJ2-7 TRBV7-8 . . 14 CASSFVSSPYEQYF TGTGCCAGCAGCTTTGTTTCCAGCCCTTACGAGCAGTACTTC